This is a list of T cell receptor beta chains from one sample in a study of tumor-infiltrating lymphocytes in primary liver carcinoma. Each CDR3 protein gets one entry after TCRdb re-called the multiplex PCR reads with MiXCR. The data show about 30,000 distinct CDR3 sequences, around 70% seen once. Sequencing was carried out using liver tumor tissue from sampling region 3. All receptors derive from a woman aged 25 to 39 with primary liver carcinoma and hepatitis B virus infection. Both conserved end residues are part of each CDR3. A D gene is named only where the DNA matches it firmly. Rows may omit the clone size; those that give it use once, few, many or a size class.

size	V	J	D	CDR3	DNA
once	TRBV5-4	TRBJ2-3	.	CASSVDGQPPPTNTQCF	TGTGCCAGCAGCGTAGACGGACAACCTCCACCCACAAATACGCAGTGTTTT
.	TRBV28	TRBJ2-4	.	CTSSPGLGANNIQYF	TGTACCAGCAGTCCAGGACTCGGGGCCAATAACATTCAGTACTTC
.	TRBV6-1	TRBJ2-3	TRBD2	CDSTPGLADFTDMQYF	TGTGACAGCACCCCGGGACTAGCGGATTTCACAGATATGCAGTACTTT
.	TRBV10-3	TRBJ2-2	TRBD2	CTISEFGLEKTNTGELFF	TGTACCATCAGTGAGTTCGGACTAGAGAAGACGAACACCGGGGAGCTGTTTTTT
.	TRBV11-2	TRBJ1-5	.	CASSPGLAGPDTQHF	TGTGCCAGCAGCCCTGGACTAGCGGGACCAGATACGCAGCATTTT
many	TRBV28	TRBJ1-5	.	CASSQSGVSNQPQHF	TGTGCCAGCAGCCAGTCGGGAGTCAGCAATCAGCCCCAGCATTTT
many	TRBV11-2	TRBJ2-7	TRBD2	CASSAISRLAGGQKPYEQYF	TGTGCCAGCAGCGCCATTTCCCGACTAGCGGGAGGGCAGAAACCCTACGAGCAGTACTTC
once	TRBV28	TRBJ1-2	TRBD1	CASSLSGQGCVYTF	TGTGCCAGCAGTTTATCGGGACAGGGATGTGTCTACACCTTC
.	TRBV12-3/TRBV12-4	TRBJ1-4	.	CASSRLGGDEKLFF	TGTGCCAGCAGTCGCTTGGGAGGAGATGAAAAACTGTTTTTT
.	TRBV7-9	TRBJ2-3	TRBD2	CASSLGTSGTRTHTQYF	TGTGCCAGCAGCTTGGGGACTAGCGGGACTAGAACACATACGCAGTATTTT
.	TRBV9	TRBJ2-7	TRBD2	CASSLDSGTQYF	TGTGCCAGCAGCTTAGACAGCGGGACGCAGTACTTC
.	TRBV10-3	TRBJ2-3	TRBD2	CAINGLDGATDMQYF	TGTGCCATCAACGGACTAGATGGGGCCACAGATATGCAGTATTTT
medium-sized	TRBV10-2	TRBJ1-2	TRBD1	CASLRDSYGYTF	TGCGCCAGCCTTAGGGACAGCTATGGCTACACCTTC
.	TRBV11-2	TRBJ2-1	.	CASSLPGLCNNEQFF	TGTGCCAGCAGCTTGCCGGGATTATGCAACAATGAGCAGTTCTTC
.	TRBV29-1	TRBJ2-1	.	CRAGRRGTNEQFF	TGCAGAGCAGGAAGACGGGGAACCAATGAGCAGTTCTTC
.	TRBV4-2	TRBJ1-6	.	CASSQDITTVQPLRF	TGTGCCAGCAGCCAAGATATCACCACCGTTCAGCCCCTCCGCTTC
.	TRBV4-3	TRBJ2-7	TRBD2	CASSQAVTGGHASYEQYF	TGCGCCAGCAGTCAAGCTGTGACGGGGGGTCACGCTAGCTACGAGCAGTACTTC
many	TRBV29-1	TRBJ2-5	.	CSVGSFDGSGTQYF	TGCAGCGTTGGCTCATTCGACGGGTCGGGGACCCAGTACTTC
.	TRBV11-3	TRBJ2-2	TRBD2	CASSLGSLAGNTGELFF	TGTGCTAGCAGCTTAGGTAGTCTAGCGGGAAACACCGGGGAGCTGTTTTTT
.	TRBV11-2	TRBJ1-1	TRBD1	CASRARDRGRKRWSNTEAFF	TGTGCCAGTAGGGCTCGGGACAGAGGGCGCAAGAGGTGGAGTAACACTGAAGCTTTCTTT
once	TRBV11-2	TRBJ1-2	.	CASSIGTPEGFYGYTF	TGTGCCAGCAGCATCGGGACACCAGAGGGGTTCTATGGCTACACCTTC
.	TRBV11-2	TRBJ2-6	TRBD1	CASCLGDRPVSSGANDLTF	TGTGCCAGCTGCTTAGGGGACAGGCCCGTTAGCTCTGGGGCCAACGACCTGACTTTC
.	TRBV11-2	TRBJ1-3	.	CTSSLPAGNIIYF	TGTACCAGCAGCTTACCAGCTGGAAACATCATATATTTT
.	TRBV5-1	TRBJ2-5	TRBD1	CARSLADRGRETQYF	TGCGCCCGCAGCTTGGCAGACAGGGGGCGAGAAACCCAGTACTTC
.	TRBV11-2	TRBJ2-6	.	CASSQGQFWTSSGANVLTF	TGTGCCAGCAGCCAGGGACAGTTCTGGACTAGCTCTGGGGCCAACGTCCTGACTTTC
.	TRBV6-5	TRBJ2-7	.	CASSYKDSSSYGQYF	TGTGCCAGCAGCTACAAGGACAGCAGCTCCTACGGACAGTACTTC
few	TRBV12-3/TRBV12-4	TRBJ1-1	TRBD1	CGSSMTGASTEAFF	TGTGGCAGCAGTATGACAGGGGCGTCCACTGAGGCTTTCTTT
many	TRBV11-2	TRBJ2-4	.	CASSLSTGDLAKNIQYF	TGTGCCAGCAGCTTATCTACCGGGGACTTAGCCAAAAACATTCAGTACTTC
many	TRBV6-6	TRBJ2-3	.	CASSYGRNTPYF	TGTGCCAGCAGTTACGGGCGGAATACGCCGTATTTT
.	TRBV11-2	TRBJ2-7	.	CASGLAGQPSYEHYF	TGTGCCAGCGGCTTAGCGGGACAGCCCTCCTACGAGCACTACTTC
.	TRBV6-5	TRBJ2-2	TRBD2	CAGQDRLAGVVRGELFF	TGTGCCGGCCAGGACCGGCTAGCGGGAGTGGTTCGTGGGGAACTGTTTTTT
.	TRBV11-2	TRBJ2-1	TRBD2	CVSSRRLAGGPGGEQFF	TGCGTCAGCAGCAGGAGACTAGCGGGAGGGCCGGGGGGTGAGCAGTTCTTC
few	TRBV5-4	TRBJ2-7	TRBD1	CANNTGTVPYEQYF	TGTGCCAACAACACCGGGACAGTCCCCTACGAGCAGTACTTC
many	TRBV29-1	TRBJ1-4	.	CSVEDPKQGEKLFF	TGCAGCGTTGAAGATCCCAAGCAGGGTGAAAAACTGTTTTTT
.	TRBV6-5	TRBJ1-2	.	CASSETLNYGYTF	TGTGCCAGTAGTGAAACGCTTAACTATGGCTACACCTTC
once	TRBV11-2	TRBJ2-7	.	CASIPLEAALYEQYF	TGTGCCAGCATCCCCTTGGAAGCGGCCCTCTACGAGCAGTACTTC
.	TRBV29-1	TRBJ1-1	TRBD1	CNAGRAGGPNTEAFF	TGCAACGCGGGGAGGGCAGGGGGCCCGAACACTGAAGCTTTCTTT
once	TRBV5-4	TRBJ2-3	.	CASSVDGHPPLLDTQYF	TGTGCCAGCAGCGTAGACGGACACCCTCCACTCTTAGATACGCAGTATTTT
once	TRBV11-2	TRBJ2-7	.	CVSSLDPAGTYEQYF	TGTGTCAGCAGCTTAGACCCTGCGGGGACCTATGAGCAGTACTTC
.	TRBV29-1	TRBJ2-6	.	CGVVGRGANIMTF	.
.	TRBV6-5	TRBJ2-5	TRBD1	CASSHDTGGEEIQYF	TGTGCCAGCAGTCATGATACAGGGGGCGAGGAGATCCAGTACTTC
few	TRBV12-3/TRBV12-4	TRBJ2-5	.	CTSSTYPGCEETQYF	TGTACCAGCAGCACATACCCCGGGTGCGAAGAGACCCAGTACTTC
.	TRBV28	TRBJ2-1	.	CASTFFDKQFF	TGTGCCAGCACTTTTTTTGATAAGCAGTTCTTC
.	TRBV5-4	TRBJ2-3	.	CAISATRGLGDTQYF	TGTGCCATCAGCGCGACTCGGGGACTTGGAGATACGCAGTATTTT
.	TRBV11-3	TRBJ2-1	TRBD1	CASSLTGAYIKQFF	TGTGCCAGCAGCTTAACAGGGGCCTACATTAAGCAGTTCTTC
.	TRBV5-4	TRBJ2-3	.	CASSVDGHPPSIDTHYF	TGTGCCAGCAGCGTAGACGGACACCCTCCATCCATAGATACGCACTATTTT